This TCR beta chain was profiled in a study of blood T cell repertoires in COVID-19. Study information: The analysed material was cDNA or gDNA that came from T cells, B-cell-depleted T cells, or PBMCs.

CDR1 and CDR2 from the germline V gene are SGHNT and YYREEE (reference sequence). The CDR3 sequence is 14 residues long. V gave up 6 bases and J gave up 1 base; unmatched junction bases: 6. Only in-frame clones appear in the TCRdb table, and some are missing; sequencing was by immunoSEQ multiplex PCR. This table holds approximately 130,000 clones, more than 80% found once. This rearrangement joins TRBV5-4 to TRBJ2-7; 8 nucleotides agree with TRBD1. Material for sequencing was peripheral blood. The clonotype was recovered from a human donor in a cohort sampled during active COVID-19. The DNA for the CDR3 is TGTGCCAGCACCAGGGGGCCGGAGTCCTACGAGCAGTACTTC. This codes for CASTRGPESYEQYF.